These 12 T cell receptor beta chains originate from one sample sequenced in a study of cytomegalovirus exposure and HLA in healthy donors. Primers for the PCR totalled 60 Vbeta and 13 Jbeta. Only in-frame clones appear in the TCRdb table, and some are missing; sequencing was by immunoSEQ multiplex PCR. The sample carries about 130,000 clones, 76% recorded once. The source material was PBMCs. The origin of the receptors is a man aged 45-65 years in good health and CMV-seronegative.

This clone occurred once. V usage is TRBV5-6 and J usage is TRBJ1-2; 7 bases align to TRBD1. Germline trimming cut 4 bases from V and 8 bases from J; bases unmatched to any gene: 11. Germline CDR1 is SGHDT and CDR2 is YYEEEE. The CDR3 has 14 residues. The CDR3 reads CASSPPQGVGGYTF. For the CDR3, the DNA is TGTGCCAGCAGCCCACCCCAGGGGGTGGGCGGCTACACCTTC. The full variable domain, rest sourced from reference TRBV5-6 and TRBJ1-2, is DAGVTQSPTHLIKTRGQQVTLRCSPKSGHDTVSWYQQALGQGPQFIFQYYEEEERQRGNFPDRFSGHQFPNYSSELNVNALLLGDSALYLCASSPPQGVGGYTFGSGTRLTVV.

J is TRBJ2-1 and V is TRBV5-8; D perhaps matches TRBD1 (5 bases). The V end lost 5 bases, the J end lost 3 bases, and 24 bases lay between the germline ends. Germline V gene sequence: CDR1 SGHTS, CDR2 YDEGEE. CDR3 length: 18 residues. The CDR3 coding sequence is TGTGCCAGCAGTTTTGGGTATCCCGAGACAGCCTTCTACAATGAGCAGTTCTTC. This encodes CASSFGYPETAFYNEQFF.

The table lists this clone with a few counts. The chain couples TRBV4-1 to TRBJ1-2, with D tentatively TRBD1 (6 bases). This CDR3 is built from 17 residues. CDR1 and CDR2 (germline): MGHRA, YSYEKL. Deletions cut 0 bases from V and 3 bases from J, with 17 bases between. CDR3 DNA: TGCGCCAGCAGCCAAGATCATACGGCAGGGGCTTACTATGGCTACACCTTC. Translated, it gives CASSQDHTAGAYYGYTF.

The chain combines TRBV27 with TRBJ1-4, with D perhaps TRBD1 (5 bases). This CDR3 has 14 amino acids. The germline V gene encodes CDR1 MNHEY and CDR2 SMNVEV (reference sequence). With 6 bases removed from V and 7 bases from J, the gap between germline ends came to 15 bases. Here the CDR3 DNA reads TGTGCCAGCAGCCCGGGGGGTAATCCTGAAAAACTGTTTTTT. Its protein is CASSPGGNPEKLFF. The variable domain in full, completed from reference TRBV27 and TRBJ1-4, reads EAQVTQNPRYLITVTGKKLTVTCSQNMNHEYMSWYRQDPGLGLRQIYYSMNVEVTDKGDVPEGYKVSRKEKRNFPLILESPSPNQTSLYFCASSPGGNPEKLFFGSGTQLSVL.

This clone was counted between two and nine times. This chain connects TRBV4-1 to TRBJ2-3; D possibly corresponds to TRBD2 (6 bases). Germline CDR1 is MGHRA and CDR2 is YSYEKL. This CDR3 comprises 14 residues. With 4 bases removed from V and 9 bases from J, the gap between germline ends came to 17 bases. CDR3 sequence (DNA): TGCGCCAGCAGCCCGTCGTGGGGGGAAGAAACGCAGTATTTT. Amino acids: CASSPSWGEETQYF.

This chain links TRBV5-5 with TRBJ2-1, with TRBD2 identical over 8 bases. J lost 4 bases, V lost 2 bases, and 5 bases had no gene match. The CDR3 is made up of 15 amino acids. In germline, CDR1 is SGHKS, CDR2 YYEKEE (reference sequence). This chain's CDR3 is CASSFVAGRYNEQFF. The CDR3 coding sequence is TGTGCCAGCAGCTTCGTAGCGGGGCGATACAATGAGCAGTTCTTC.

This chain uses TRBV6-5 with TRBJ1-2; 10 positions match TRBD1. The junction had 7 bases not matched to a gene; V was cut back by 2 bases and J by 7 bases. The CDR3 contains 15 residues. Germline assignment: CDR1 MNHEY and CDR2 SVGAGI. CDR3: CASSYPNGQGGGYTF. The DNA for the CDR3 is TGTGCCAGCAGTTACCCTAACGGACAGGGGGGTGGCTACACCTTC.

This CDR3 is CASSNDIRDTQYF. The CDR3 DNA reads TGCGCCAGCAGCAACGACATACGGGATACGCAGTATTTT. The chain has TRBV5-1 and TRBJ2-3; no clear D gene. Germline V gene sequence: CDR1 SGHRS, CDR2 YFSETQ. The germline V and J ends were trimmed by 4 bases and 6 bases, with 12 bases remaining between them. The CDR3 totals 13 residues.

The chain employs TRBV9 and TRBJ1-6; TRBD1 matches 7 bases. Trimming removed 0 bases from V and 0 bases from J; junction bases left unmatched: 3. Germline V lookup: CDR1 SGDLS, CDR2 YYNGEE. CDR3 length: 17 residues. DNA for the CDR3: TGTGCCAGCAGCGTAGACGGGGACAGCTCCTATAATTCACCCCTCCACTTT. Translated, it gives CASSVDGDSSYNSPLHF.

The chain is built from TRBV7-8 and TRBJ2-5; D not certain. This CDR3 contains 13 residues. V was clipped by 3 bases and J by 5 bases, with 10 bases between them. The germline CDR1 and CDR2 sequences are SGHVS and FQNEAQ. The CDR3, as DNA: TGTGCCAGCAGCTTCTCTATGGTTGAGACCCAGTACTTC. Residues: CASSFSMVETQYF.

This chain uses TRBV28 with TRBJ2-2; TRBD2 might be the D (5 bases). V shed 8 bases and J shed 4 bases, with 14 bases lying between them. Germline V gives CDR1 MDHEN, CDR2 SYDVKM. CDR3 size: 14 residues. Here the CDR3 DNA reads TGTGCCAGCCGGAACCGGGGTGCCACCGGGGAGCTGTTTTTT. Amino acids: CASRNRGATGELFF.

This sequence joins TRBV6-5 and TRBJ1-5; D might be TRBD1 (5 bases). This CDR3 has 15 amino acids. The germline V and J ends were trimmed by 8 bases and 2 bases, with 16 bases remaining between them. In germline, CDR1 is MNHEY, CDR2 SVGAGI. CDR3 loop: CASCSRGGGNQPQHF. CDR3 nucleotide sequence: TGTGCCAGCTGCTCTAGGGGAGGGGGCAATCAGCCCCAGCATTTT.